The clone carrying this T cell receptor (beta chain) has only one observation. Per the authors' pipeline: Estimates of nucleated cell counts were drawn from the amplification of reference gene primers. Clones were sequenced by immunoSEQ multiplex PCR, and TCRdb holds only the in-frame ones, with some missing. Clone size and the V and J calls come from that table; the DNA yielded D and trimming. The sample consists of under 450,000 clones, 75% to 90% of them appearing once. Seattle cases were enrolled at active infection and followed longitudinally. The data belong to a study of blood T cell repertoires in COVID-19. The sequencing sample was made of peripheral blood. The origin of this receptor is a woman aged 60 to 75 with COVID-19, enrolled during active disease.

The CDR3 is CASSQGAQGARGYTF. For the CDR3, the DNA is TGCGCCAGCAGCCAAGGGGCCCAGGGGGCACGGGGCTACACCTTC. The chain is built from TRBV4-1 and TRBJ1-2; TRBD1 aligns across 8 bases. V lost 1 base to trimming and J lost 8 bases; unmatched junction nucleotides: 9. The CDR3 totals 15 residues. Germline V lookup: CDR1 MGHRA, CDR2 YSYEKL.